Shown below are 25 T cell receptor beta chains from a single sample sequenced in a study of T-cell reconstitution after alpha-beta-depleted transplantation in children. A TCRbeta library incorporating unique molecular identifiers was prepared. TCRdb passed the PCR reads through MiXCR, listing each CDR3 protein once. The table includes 250,000 to 300,000 distinct CDR3 sequences, approximately 9.8% detected once. The sequences come from PBMCs from the stem cell graft donor, collected from the stem cell graft. The receptor set was obtained from a human donor who donated a stem cell graft to a child with SCID.

CDR3 residues: CASSFSGGLETQYF. In DNA form, the CDR3 reads TGTGCCAGCAGCTTCTCCGGGGGTTTGGAGACCCAGTACTTC. The V gene is TRBV5-6, the J gene TRBJ2-5, with TRBD2 as a possible D gene (6 bases). Germline V CDR1 and CDR2: SGHDT, YYEEEE. V was cut by 2 bases and J by 5 bases, with 13 bases left in between. The CDR3 is 14 residues long.

This clonotype was seen more than once but under ten times. This sequence joins TRBV15 and TRBJ2-3; D is ambiguous. V lost 5 bases, J lost 1 base, and 4 bases lay in between. The CDR3 runs to 12 residues. Germline CDR1 reads LNHNV; CDR2 reads YYDKDF (reference sequence). The CDR3 coding sequence is TGTGCCACCAGCGTGCGCACAGATACGCAGTATTTT. Its protein product is CATSVRTDTQYF.

This clonotype was detected many times. V is TRBV20-1 and J is TRBJ2-3, with D possibly matching TRBD2 (6 bases). The CDR3 contains 16 residues. V shed 3 bases and J shed 0 bases, with 16 bases lying between them. The germline CDR1 and CDR2 sequences are DFQATT and SNEGSKA (reference sequence). CDR3 sequence reads: CSASLTSQSSTDTQYF. CDR3 coding DNA: TGCAGTGCTAGTCTCACTAGCCAATCTAGCACAGATACGCAGTATTTT.

The V and J genes are TRBV13 and TRBJ1-6, with D uncertain. CDR1 is PRHDT and CDR2 is FYEKMQ in the germline V gene (reference sequence). This CDR3 is 13 amino acids long. With 5 bases removed from V and 10 bases from J, the gap between germline ends came to 12 bases. CDR3 sequence reads: CASSTQEGSPLHF. The CDR3 bases are TGTGCCAGCAGCACCCAAGAGGGCTCACCCCTCCACTTT. The variable domain in full, completed from reference TRBV13 and TRBJ1-6, reads AAGVIQSPRHLIKEKRETATLKCYPIPRHDTVYWYQQGPGQDPQFLISFYEKMQSDKGSIPDRFSAQQFSDYHSELNMSSLELGDSALYFCASSTQEGSPLHFGNGTRLTVT.

The rearrangement joins TRBV3-1 to TRBJ2-7; D might be TRBD2 (5 bases). The CDR3 consists of 14 residues. The germline V gene has CDR1 LGHDT and CDR2 YNNKEL (reference sequence). V gave up 1 base and J gave up 4 bases, with 11 bases separating them. The CDR3 coding sequence is TGTGCCAGCAGCCAAGGTGGACTTAATTACGAGCAGTACTTC. It specifies CASSQGGLNYEQYF.

This clonotype turned up a few times. The chain combines TRBV6-6 with TRBJ1-1; no definite D call. V lost 5 bases, J lost 7 bases, and 11 bases lay in between. The germline V gene has CDR1 MNHNY and CDR2 SVGAGI (reference sequence). The CDR3 covers 12 residues. CDR3 region: CASSNPGGEAFF. The CDR3 DNA follows: TGTGCCAGCAGTAACCCGGGCGGTGAAGCTTTCTTT.

This clonotype was seen ten or more times. The chain couples TRBV5-1 to TRBJ2-1, with D uncertain. Germline V CDR1 and CDR2: SGHRS, YFSETQ. Trimming removed 0 bases from V and 0 bases from J, with 7 bases in between. There are 15 residues in the CDR3. This CDR3 is CASSLAAFSYNEQFF. The CDR3 coding sequence is TGCGCCAGCAGCTTGGCGGCTTTCTCCTACAATGAGCAGTTCTTC.

This clonotype was observed a handful of times. V usage is TRBV6-5 and J usage is TRBJ2-7; perhaps TRBD1 as D (6 bases). The CDR3 sequence is 14 residues long. In germline, CDR1 is MNHEY, CDR2 SVGAGI. V lost 2 bases to trimming and J lost 4 bases, with 12 bases between them. The DNA of the CDR3 is TGTGCCAGCAGTTACGGAGGCAGGGGTTACGAGCAGTACTTC. Translating gives CASSYGGRGYEQYF.

The chain's CDR3 is CASSPQDDGYTF. The CDR3 region has the DNA TGCGCCAGCAGCCCTCAGGACGATGGCTACACCTTC. The chain has TRBV5-1 and TRBJ1-2, with no clear D. The CDR3 runs 12 residues. Germline CDR1 and CDR2: SGHRS and YFSETQ. Trimming stripped 4 bases from V and 6 bases from J, with 10 bases between.

The chain couples TRBV25-1 to TRBJ2-2; D could derive from TRBD1 or TRBD2 (5 bases each). V was shortened by 1 base and J by 11 bases, with 11 bases between the two germline ends. The CDR3 sequence is 13 residues long. Germline values: CDR1 MGHDK, CDR2 SYGVNS. The CDR3 protein is CASSEFGGRELFF. CDR3 sequence (DNA): TGTGCCAGCAGTGAATTTGGGGGACGTGAGCTGTTTTTT. Full variable domain (outside the CDR3, taken from reference TRBV25-1 and TRBJ2-2): EADIYQTPRYLVIGTGKKITLECSQTMGHDKMYWYQQDPGMELHLIHYSYGVNSTEKGDLSSESTVSRIRTEHFPLTLESARPSHTSQYLCASSEFGGRELFFGEGSRLTVL.

The table lists this clonotype with a few counts. J is TRBJ2-2 and V is TRBV10-2; D is uncertain. V was clipped by 1 base and J by 11 bases, with 14 bases between them. The V gene's germline CDR1 is WSHSY and CDR2 SAAADI. This CDR3 is built from 14 residues. The chain's CDR3 is CASSEFVTGSELFF. In DNA form, the CDR3 reads TGCGCCAGCAGTGAGTTTGTGACGGGTTCTGAGCTGTTTTTT.

V gene TRBV4-2 combines with J gene TRBJ2-3; 13 positions agree with TRBD2. The CDR3 contains 20 residues. V lost 3 bases, J lost 0 bases, and 12 bases stayed unmatched. Per germline, CDR1 LGHNA and CDR2 YNFKEQ. DNA of the CDR3: TGTGCCAGCAGCCATTCGCGCCACACTAGCGGGGGGGCTAGCACAGATACGCAGTATTTT. Its protein product is CASSHSRHTSGGASTDTQYF.

This clonotype was picked up many times. V and J are TRBV5-1 and TRBJ2-3; D is ambiguous. V was shortened by 5 bases and J by 5 bases, with 6 bases between the two germline ends. This CDR3 has 11 amino acids. CDR1 and CDR2 (germline): SGHRS, YFSETQ. CDR3 protein: CASSSLDTQYF. As DNA, the CDR3 is TGCGCCAGCAGTAGTTTAGATACGCAGTATTTT.

The rearrangement links TRBV9 to TRBJ2-7, with D unclear. The ends were cut back, 0 bases at V and 2 bases at J, with 9 bases in the middle. This CDR3 is built from 14 residues. Germline values: CDR1 SGDLS, CDR2 YYNGEE. In nucleotides, the CDR3 is TGTGCCAGCAGCGTAGGGGTACAAACCTACGAGCAGTACTTC. As protein: CASSVGVQTYEQYF. Together with reference TRBV9 and TRBJ2-7, the CDR3 gives the full variable domain: DSGVTQTPKHLITATGQRVTLRCSPRSGDLSVYWYQQSLDQGLQFLIQYYNGEERAKGNILERFSAQQFPDLHSELNLSSLELGDSALYFCASSVGVQTYEQYFGPGTRLTVT.

This clonotype showed up many times. This chain links TRBV10-3 with TRBJ1-4; the D is unclear. Germline V lookup: CDR1 ENHRY, CDR2 SYGVKD. The CDR3 totals 11 residues. Trimming removed 7 bases from V and 7 bases from J, with 7 bases in between. The CDR3 spells CAIKGGEKLFF. DNA for the CDR3: TGTGCCATCAAGGGCGGTGAAAAACTGTTTTTT.

The chain couples TRBV18 to TRBJ2-3, with D possibly called TRBD1 or TRBD2 (5 bases each). V lost 4 bases to trimming and J lost 1 base, with 12 bases between them. The CDR3 is 15 residues long. CDR1 and CDR2 (germline): KGHSH, LQKENI. CDR3: CASSLGAAGTDTQYF. The CDR3 bases are TGTGCCAGCTCACTCGGGGCCGCGGGCACAGATACGCAGTATTTT.

Ten or more counts support this clonotype. At one of its ends the junction is not consistent with the germline gene, which may arise from a read error. This chain links TRBV2 with TRBJ2-1; D is possibly TRBD1 (6 bases). Germline lookup yields CDR1 SNHLY and CDR2 FYNNEI. The CDR3 runs 10 residues. In nucleotides, the CDR3 is TGTGCCAGCAGGGGACACCTAGGCATCTTC. This encodes CASRGHLGIF.

This clonotype was counted many times. This chain joins TRBV5-1 and TRBJ2-3; possibly TRBD1 for D (6 bases). The germline V and J ends were trimmed by 3 bases and 0 bases, with 14 bases remaining between them. The CDR3 is 16 residues long. CDR1 and CDR2 from the germline V gene are SGHRS and YFSETQ. The CDR3 bases are TGCGCCAGCAGCTCCCTTACAGGGACCAGCACAGATACGCAGTATTTT. The encoded protein is CASSSLTGTSTDTQYF.

This chain links TRBV20-1 with TRBJ2-3; 9 bases fit TRBD2. V was pared by 0 bases and J by 7 bases, with 8 bases of the junction left unmatched. The germline V gene encodes CDR1 DFQATT and CDR2 SNEGSKA (reference sequence). The CDR3 is made up of 15 amino acids. CDR3 sequence reads: CSARDLQAGGYTQYF. As DNA, the CDR3 is TGCAGTGCTAGAGATTTGCAAGCGGGGGGTTATACGCAGTATTTT.

The chain uses TRBV14 and TRBJ2-3; 11 bases align to TRBD2. There are 16 residues in the CDR3. V lost 1 base to trimming and J lost 3 bases; unmatched junction nucleotides: 3. Germline CDR1 SGHDN, CDR2 FVKESK. The CDR3 spells CASSQVGLAVTDTQYF. In DNA form, the CDR3 reads TGTGCCAGCAGCCAAGTGGGACTAGCGGTTACAGATACGCAGTATTTT.

This chain links TRBV6-2 or TRBV6-3 with TRBJ2-3; 7 bases are shared with TRBD2. With V trimmed by 8 bases and J by 1 base, 6 bases remained unmatched. The CDR3 totals 14 residues. CDR1 and CDR2 from the germline V gene are MNHEY and SVGEGT. CDR3 sequence: CASVSRGGTDTQYF. The DNA of the CDR3 is TGTGCCAGCGTTTCACGGGGGGGCACAGATACGCAGTATTTT.

V gene TRBV6-5 combines with J gene TRBJ2-3, with 13 bases matching TRBD2. Germline lookup yields CDR1 MNHEY and CDR2 SVGAGI. This CDR3 spans 17 amino acids. V dropped 4 bases and J dropped 0; count of bases not matched to a gene: 4. Written as DNA, the CDR3 is TGTGCCAGCAGTTCGACTAGCGGGGGGCTAAGCACAGATACGCAGTATTTT. Translation gives CASSSTSGGLSTDTQYF.

This clonotype was seen at least ten times. The chain carries TRBV12-3 or TRBV12-4 and TRBJ1-2, with 7 bases matching TRBD1. V lost 6 bases and J lost 4; bases outside the gene matches: 8. CDR3 size: 14 residues. The CDR3 protein is CASRDGTDGYGYTF. The CDR3 nucleotides are TGTGCCAGCAGGGACGGGACAGACGGCTATGGCTACACCTTC.

The chain combines TRBV12-3 or TRBV12-4 with TRBJ2-4; D uncertain. V lost 3 bases and J lost 0, with 12 bases in between. The CDR3 contains 16 residues. The chain's CDR3 is CASSLDPILAKNIQYF. The CDR3 DNA reads as TGTGCCAGCAGTTTGGACCCGATTCTAGCCAAAAACATTCAGTACTTC.

This clonotype was counted ten times or more. The CDR3 region has the DNA TGTGCCAGCAGCTCACAAAGGACAGGGGGCGAAGGCTACACCTTC. It is translated as CASSSQRTGGEGYTF. This chain links TRBV9 with TRBJ1-2; the match to TRBD1 covers 11 bases. The CDR3 has 15 amino acids. Trimming took 4 bases from V and 8 from J; bases not matched to a gene: 10. Germline V gene data show CDR1 as SGDLS and CDR2 as YYNGEE.